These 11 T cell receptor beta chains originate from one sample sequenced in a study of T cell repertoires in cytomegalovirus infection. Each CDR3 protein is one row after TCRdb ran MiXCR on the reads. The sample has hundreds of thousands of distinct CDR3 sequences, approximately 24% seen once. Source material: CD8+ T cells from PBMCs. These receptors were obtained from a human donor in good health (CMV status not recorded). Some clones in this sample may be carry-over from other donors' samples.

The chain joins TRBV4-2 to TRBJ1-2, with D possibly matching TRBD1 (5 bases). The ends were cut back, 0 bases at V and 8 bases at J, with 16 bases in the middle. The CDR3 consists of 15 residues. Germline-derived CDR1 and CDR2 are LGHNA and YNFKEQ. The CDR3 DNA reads TGTGCCAGCAGCCAAGAAACCGCCGGGACTCGAGGCTACACCTTC. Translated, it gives CASSQETAGTRGYTF.

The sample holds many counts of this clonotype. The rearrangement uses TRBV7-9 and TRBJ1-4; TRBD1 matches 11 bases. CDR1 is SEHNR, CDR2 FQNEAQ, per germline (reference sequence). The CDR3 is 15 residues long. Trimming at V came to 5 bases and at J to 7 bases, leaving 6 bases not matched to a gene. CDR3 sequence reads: CASSLDGTGGEKLFF. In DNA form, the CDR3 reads TGTGCCAGCAGCCTTGACGGGACAGGGGGTGAAAAACTGTTTTTT.

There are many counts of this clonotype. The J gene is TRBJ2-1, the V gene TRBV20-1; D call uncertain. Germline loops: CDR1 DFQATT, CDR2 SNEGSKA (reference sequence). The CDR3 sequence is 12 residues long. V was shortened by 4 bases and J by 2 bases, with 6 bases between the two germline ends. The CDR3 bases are TGCAGTGCTATCAGCGCCTACAATGAGCAGTTCTTC. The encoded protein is CSAISAYNEQFF.

CDR3 region: CSARHSKEGTNEKLFF. The DNA of the CDR3 is TGCAGTGCTAGACATTCCAAGGAGGGGACTAATGAAAAACTGTTTTTT. V and J are TRBV20-1 and TRBJ1-4; a possible D gene is TRBD1 (5 bases). Per the germline V gene, CDR1 is DFQATT and CDR2 is SNEGSKA (reference sequence). The CDR3 runs to 16 residues. V was pared by 2 bases and J by 2 bases, with 15 bases between.

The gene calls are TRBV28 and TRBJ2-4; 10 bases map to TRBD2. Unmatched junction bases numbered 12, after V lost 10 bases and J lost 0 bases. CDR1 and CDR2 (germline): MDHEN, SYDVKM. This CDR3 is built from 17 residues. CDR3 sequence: CATSTSGSFLAKNIQYF. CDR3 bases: TGTGCCACCTCGACTAGCGGGTCGTTCTTAGCCAAAAACATTCAGTACTTC.

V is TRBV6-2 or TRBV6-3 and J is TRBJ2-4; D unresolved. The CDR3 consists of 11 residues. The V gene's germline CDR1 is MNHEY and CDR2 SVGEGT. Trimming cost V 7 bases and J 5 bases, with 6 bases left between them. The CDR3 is CASKFENIQYF. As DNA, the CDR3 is TGTGCCAGCAAATTCGAAAACATTCAGTACTTC.

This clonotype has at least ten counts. CDR3 sequence (DNA): TGTGCCAGCAGCCGAATAGGGGGGAGCCAAGAGACCCAGTACTTC. Its translation: CASSRIGGSQETQYF. V usage is TRBV14 and J usage is TRBJ2-5; the D call may be TRBD1 or TRBD2 (6 bases each). Trimming took off 4 bases at V and 1 base at J, with 13 bases between the two ends. Germline CDR1 reads SGHDN; CDR2 reads FVKESK. The CDR3 length is 15 residues.

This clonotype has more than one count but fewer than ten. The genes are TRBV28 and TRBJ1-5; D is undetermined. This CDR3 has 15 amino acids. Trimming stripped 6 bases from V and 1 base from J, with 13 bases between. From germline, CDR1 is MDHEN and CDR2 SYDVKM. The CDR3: CASSPKLASNQPQHF. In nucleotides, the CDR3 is TGTGCCAGCAGCCCCAAGCTCGCGAGCAATCAGCCCCAGCATTTT.

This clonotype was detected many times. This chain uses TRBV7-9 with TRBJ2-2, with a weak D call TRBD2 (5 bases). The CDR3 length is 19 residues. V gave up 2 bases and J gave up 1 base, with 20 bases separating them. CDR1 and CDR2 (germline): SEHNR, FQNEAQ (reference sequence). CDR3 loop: CASSLTEGNFHVNTGELFF. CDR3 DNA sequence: TGTGCCAGCAGCTTAACCGAGGGTAACTTCCACGTGAACACCGGGGAGCTGTTTTTT.

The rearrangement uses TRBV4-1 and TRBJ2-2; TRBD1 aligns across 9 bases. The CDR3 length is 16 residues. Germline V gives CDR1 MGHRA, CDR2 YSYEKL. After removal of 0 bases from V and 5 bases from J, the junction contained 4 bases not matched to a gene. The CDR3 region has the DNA TGCGCCAGCAGCCAAGACGCGACAGGGGGGACCGGGGAGCTGTTTTTT. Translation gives CASSQDATGGTGELFF.

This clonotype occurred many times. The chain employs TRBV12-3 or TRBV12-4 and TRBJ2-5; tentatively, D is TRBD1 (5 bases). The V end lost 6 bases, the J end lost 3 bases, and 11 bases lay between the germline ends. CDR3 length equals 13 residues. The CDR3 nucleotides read TGTGCCAGCAGCTTGACAGAAGAAGAGACCCAGTACTTC. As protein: CASSLTEEETQYF.